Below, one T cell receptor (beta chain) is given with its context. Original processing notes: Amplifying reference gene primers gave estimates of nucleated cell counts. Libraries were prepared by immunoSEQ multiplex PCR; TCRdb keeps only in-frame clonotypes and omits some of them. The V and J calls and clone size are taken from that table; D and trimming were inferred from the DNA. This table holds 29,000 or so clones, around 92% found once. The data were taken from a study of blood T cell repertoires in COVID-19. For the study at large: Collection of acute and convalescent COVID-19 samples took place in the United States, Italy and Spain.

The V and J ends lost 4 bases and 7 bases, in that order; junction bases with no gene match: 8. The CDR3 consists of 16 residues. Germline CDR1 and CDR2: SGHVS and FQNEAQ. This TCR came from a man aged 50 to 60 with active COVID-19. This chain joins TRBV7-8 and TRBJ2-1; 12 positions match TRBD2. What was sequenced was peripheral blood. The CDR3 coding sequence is TGTGCCAGCAGCTCGAGGGGACTAGCGGGTATGAATGAGCAGTTCTTC. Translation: CASSSRGLAGMNEQFF.